These 22 T cell receptor beta chains came from one sample sequenced in a study of blood T cell repertoires in COVID-19. TCRdb's copy holds only in-frame clones and misses some; the assay was immunoSEQ multiplex PCR. The profile shows roughly 87,000 clones, approximately 86% of them singletons. The sequenced material came from peripheral blood. The receptors stem from a man aged 40-55 years with acute or convalescent COVID-19.

The J gene is TRBJ1-5, the V gene TRBV6-2 or TRBV6-3; no clear D gene. Trimming removed 3 bases from V and 2 bases from J, with 5 bases in between. CDR3 length equals 13 residues. Germline CDR1 is MNHEY and CDR2 is SVGEGT. CDR3 coding DNA: TGTGCCAGCAGTTATACTGGCAATCAGCCCCAGCATTTT. Translation gives CASSYTGNQPQHF.

V is TRBV29-1 and J is TRBJ2-6; perhaps TRBD2 as D (6 bases). Deletions cut 5 bases from V and 0 bases from J, with 11 bases between. Germline V gene lookup returns CDR1 SQVTM and CDR2 ANQGSEA. The CDR3 is made up of 15 amino acids. In nucleotides, the CDR3 is TGCAGCGTTTGGAACGGGAGCTCTGGGGCCAACGTCCTGACTTTC. It yields the protein CSVWNGSSGANVLTF.

J is TRBJ2-3 and V is TRBV5-4; possibly TRBD2 for D (5 bases). The CDR3 sequence is 16 residues long. Germline values: CDR1 SGHNT, CDR2 YYREEE (reference sequence). V lost 4 bases and J lost 2, with 17 bases in between. The CDR3 nucleotides read TGTGCCAGCAGCATCCGGACTGGGCACGACACAGATACGCAGTATTTT. This codes for CASSIRTGHDTDTQYF. Filled out from reference TRBV5-4 and TRBJ2-3, the complete variable domain reads ETGVTQSPTHLIKTRGQQVTLRCSSQSGHNTVSWYQQALGQGPQFIFQYYREEENGRGNFPPRFSGLQFPNYSSELNVNALELDDSALYLCASSIRTGHDTDTQYFGPGTRLTVL.

The chain carries TRBV6-5 and TRBJ1-1; D perhaps matches TRBD1 (5 bases). CDR3 length: 14 amino acids. V lost 5 bases, J lost 5 bases, and 15 bases lay in between. Germline V gives CDR1 MNHEY, CDR2 SVGAGI. In nucleotides, the CDR3 is TGTGCCAGCAGTCCGCCGGGGGGTTATACTGAAGCTTTCTTT. Its translation is CASSPPGGYTEAFF.

The rearrangement links TRBV10-1 to TRBJ1-5; D ambiguous. The CDR3 is 15 amino acids. Trimming shortened V by 1 base and J by 3 bases, and 10 bases separated the two germline ends. Per germline, CDR1 WNHNN and CDR2 SYGVQD (reference sequence). The CDR3 DNA reads TGCGCCAGCAGTGAGTTTCCTGCTAACAATCAGCCCCAGCATTTT. Translation gives CASSEFPANNQPQHF.

The chain carries TRBV6-6 and TRBJ2-3, with TRBD2 identical over 7 bases. The V gene end was trimmed by 0 bases and the J gene end by 3 bases; junction bases not matched to a gene: 6. CDR3 length: 16 amino acids. Germline V gives CDR1 MNHNY, CDR2 SVGAGI (reference sequence). The CDR3 DNA reads TGTGCCAGCAGTTACTCGTTGCGGGAGCTTACAGATACGCAGTATTTT. This encodes CASSYSLRELTDTQYF.

Comments on this clone: The junction shows a germline mismatch at one end, possibly a read error. The rearrangement uses TRBV19 and TRBJ2-7; maybe TRBD1 (6 bases). The CDR3 spans 13 residues. The germline CDR1 and CDR2 sequences are LNHDA and SQIVND (reference sequence). CDR3 loop: CASSIDLSGEMRF. In DNA, the CDR3 is TGTGCCAGTAGTATAGATCTATCAGGGGAAATGCGATTC.

CDR3 nucleotides: TGCGCCAGCAGCTATGCAGGGGGATACAATGAGCAGTTCTTC. Translating it yields CASSYAGGYNEQFF. V is TRBV5-1 and J is TRBJ2-1; 7 bases align to TRBD1. This CDR3 is 14 amino acids long. Germline values: CDR1 SGHRS, CDR2 YFSETQ. V lost 3 bases, J lost 4 bases, and 4 bases stayed unmatched.

Only one count was recorded for this clone. This rearrangement joins TRBV3-1 (or the pseudogene TRBV3-2) to TRBJ2-5, with a weak D call TRBD1 (6 bases). The V gene lost 1 base and the J gene lost 1 base, with 16 bases spanning the gap. CDR3 length equals 17 residues. Germline CDR1 LGHDT, CDR2 YNNKEL (reference sequence). The CDR3, as DNA: TGTGCCAGCAGCCAAGCTTCGGGACATCCCCTCCAAGAGACCCAGTACTTC. Translation: CASSQASGHPLQETQYF.

The rearrangement uses TRBV14 and TRBJ1-2, with D hard to call. The CDR3 loop spans 13 amino acids. With 0 bases removed from V and 3 bases from J, the gap between germline ends came to 5 bases. CDR1 SGHDN and CDR2 FVKESK come from the germline V gene. CDR3 sequence: CASSQDGDYGYTF. The CDR3 DNA reads TGTGCCAGCAGCCAAGACGGAGACTATGGCTACACCTTC. The full variable domain, with the rest looked up from reference TRBV14 and TRBJ1-2, is EAGVTQFPSHSVIEKGQTVTLRCDPISGHDNLYWYRRVMGKEIKFLLHFVKESKQDESGMPNNRFLAERTGGTYSTLKVQPAELEDSGVYFCASSQDGDYGYTFGSGTRLTVV.

The V and J genes are TRBV3-1 (or the pseudogene TRBV3-2) and TRBJ1-1, with unresolved D. V gave up 2 bases and J gave up 4 bases, with 5 bases separating them. CDR3 length: 12 residues. The V gene's germline CDR1 is LGHDT and CDR2 YNNKEL (reference sequence). CDR3 bases: TGTGCCAGCAGCCAAAGTAGCACTGAAGCTTTCTTT. It specifies CASSQSSTEAFF.

This clone was observed a few times. The chain uses TRBV4-3 and TRBJ1-3; D gene uncertain. This CDR3 spans 13 amino acids. Germline CDR1 is LGHNA and CDR2 is YSLEER. V dropped 0 bases and J dropped 11 bases, with 11 bases sitting between them. The CDR3 loop is CASSQEYSPPIYF. The CDR3 bases are TGCGCCAGCAGCCAAGAATACAGCCCTCCCATATATTTT.

The table lists this clone with a count of one. The chain links TRBV15 to TRBJ2-7; tentatively, D is TRBD2 (5 bases). The length of the CDR3 is 13 residues. The germline gives CDR1 LNHNV, CDR2 YYDKDF (reference sequence). CDR3 sequence reads: CASTSGDLYEQYF. The DNA for the CDR3 is TGTGCTTCCACGTCCGGGGATCTCTACGAGCAGTACTTC.

The chain carries TRBV9 and TRBJ1-5, with TRBD1 matching 8 bases. V lost 3 bases, J lost 6 bases, and 5 bases stayed unmatched. Germline loops: CDR1 SGDLS, CDR2 YYNGEE. The CDR3 is 14 amino acids. The chain's CDR3 is CASSAGQGTQPQHF. The CDR3 nucleotides are TGTGCCAGCAGCGCCGGACAGGGTACTCAGCCCCAGCATTTT.

V is TRBV30 and J is TRBJ1-3; no clear D. The CDR3 has 13 residues. V lost 3 bases and J 4 bases, leaving 10 bases between the germline ends. From germline, CDR1 is GTSNPN and CDR2 SVGIG (reference sequence). This CDR3 reads CAWRLLRGNTIYF. The DNA of the CDR3 is TGTGCCTGGAGGCTTCTGAGGGGAAACACCATATATTTT. Variable domain in full (rest from reference TRBV30 and TRBJ1-3): SQTIHQWPATLVQPVGSPLSLECTVEGTSNPNLYWYRQAAGRGLQLLFYSVGIGQISSEVPQNLSASRPQDRQFILSSKKLLLSDSGFYLCAWRLLRGNTIYFGEGSWLTVV.

This chain uses TRBV7-9 with TRBJ2-5, with 7 bases fitting TRBD1. Germline values: CDR1 SEHNR, CDR2 FQNEAQ (reference sequence). V dropped 5 bases and J dropped 3; count of bases not matched to a gene: 9. The CDR3 loop spans 15 amino acids. The CDR3 region has the DNA TGTGCCAGCAGCACAACTCAGGGGGTTGAAGAGACCCAGTACTTC. Protein sequence: CASSTTQGVEETQYF.

The chain recombines TRBV6-1 with TRBJ1-2; weak D call: TRBD1 (6 bases). V was trimmed by 3 bases and J by 7 bases, leaving 24 bases between them. Germline V gives CDR1 MNHNS, CDR2 SASEGT. The CDR3 spans 17 residues. The CDR3 DNA follows: TGTGCCAGCAGTGAGGGGACATCACCCGGACGGCGGAGTGGCTACACCTTC. It specifies CASSEGTSPGRRSGYTF.

The chain is built from TRBV9 and TRBJ2-4; the D gene is possibly TRBD2 (5 bases). The V end lost 3 bases, the J end lost 4 bases, and 8 bases lay between the germline ends. Germline lookup yields CDR1 SGDLS and CDR2 YYNGEE. There are 13 residues in the CDR3. The DNA for the CDR3 is TGTGCCAGCAGCGGGAGAGGGAAAAACATTCAGTACTTC. The encoded protein is CASSGRGKNIQYF. The whole variable domain, remainder taken from reference TRBV9 and TRBJ2-4, is DSGVTQTPKHLITATGQRVTLRCSPRSGDLSVYWYQQSLDQGLQFLIQYYNGEERAKGNILERFSAQQFPDLHSELNLSSLELGDSALYFCASSGRGKNIQYFGAGTRLSVL.

This clone showed up just once. J is TRBJ1-5 and V is TRBV6-1, with D maybe TRBD1 (5 bases). Germline V gives CDR1 MNHNS, CDR2 SASEGT. The CDR3 length is 14 residues. The ends were cut back, 2 bases at V and 5 bases at J, with 10 bases in the middle. CDR3 loop: CASSEIVRDQPQHF. In nucleotides, the CDR3 is TGTGCCAGCAGTGAAATTGTCAGGGATCAGCCCCAGCATTTT.

In nucleotides, the CDR3 is TGTGCCAGCAGCCAAGATCGGGGGGCAGGGTACGAGCAGTACTTC. Its translation is CASSQDRGAGYEQYF. V and J are TRBV3-1 (or the pseudogene TRBV3-2) and TRBJ2-7, with D tentatively TRBD2 (7 bases). Germline values: CDR1 LGHDT, CDR2 YNNKEL (reference sequence). The V end lost 0 bases, the J end lost 4 bases, and 13 bases lay between the germline ends. The CDR3 loop spans 15 amino acids.

The chain employs TRBV7-9 and TRBJ2-7, with 8 bases matching TRBD2. Germline V gene sequence: CDR1 SEHNR, CDR2 FQNEAQ (reference sequence). CDR3 length equals 16 residues. V lost 1 base and J lost 6; bases outside the gene matches: 11. The CDR3, as DNA: TGTGCCAGCAGCTTAGTACAAGCGGGAGTTGCCGTCGAGCAGTACTTC. Encoded protein: CASSLVQAGVAVEQYF.

This clone was observed a single time. Here the CDR3 DNA reads TGCGCCAGCAGCTTTACTCAGGGGGCTGAGACCCAGTACTTC. It codes for CASSFTQGAETQYF. This rearrangement joins TRBV5-1 to TRBJ2-5; 8 nucleotides align to TRBD1. Trimming took 2 bases from V and 5 from J; bases not matched to a gene: 5. CDR3 length equals 14 residues. In germline, CDR1 is SGHRS, CDR2 YFSETQ.